The present entry profiles one TCR beta chain with its context. With V trimmed by 2 bases and J by 5 bases, 1 base remained unmatched. This CDR3 contains 14 residues. Per germline, CDR1 ENHRY and CDR2 SYGVKD. The template for TCR beta VDJ and CDR3 sequence profiling was genomic DNA. TCRdb reprocessed the reads with MiXCR, giving one entry per CDR3 protein. The top ten clones hold roughly 3% of a sample with 120,000 or so distinct CDR3 sequences, over 30% of them seen once. Whoever was chosen for sequencing had shown CD8+CD57+ cell expansion by flow cytometry. Every patient presented with severe acquired aplastic anemia. The sample belongs to a study of CD8+CD57+ T cells in acquired aplastic anemia. The wider study: The sorted CD4+ and CD8+ cells yielded an average approximately 3 ug of DNA.

The source is a human donor with aplastic anemia. Sequenced input: sorted CD4+, CD8+, or CD8+CD57+ T cells (not recorded which) from PBMCs. The chain links TRBV10-3 to TRBJ1-4; 8 bases are shared with TRBD1. The DNA for the CDR3 is TGTGCCATCAGTGAGGGACAGGGCAATGAAAAACTGTTTTTT. Translation: CAISEGQGNEKLFF.